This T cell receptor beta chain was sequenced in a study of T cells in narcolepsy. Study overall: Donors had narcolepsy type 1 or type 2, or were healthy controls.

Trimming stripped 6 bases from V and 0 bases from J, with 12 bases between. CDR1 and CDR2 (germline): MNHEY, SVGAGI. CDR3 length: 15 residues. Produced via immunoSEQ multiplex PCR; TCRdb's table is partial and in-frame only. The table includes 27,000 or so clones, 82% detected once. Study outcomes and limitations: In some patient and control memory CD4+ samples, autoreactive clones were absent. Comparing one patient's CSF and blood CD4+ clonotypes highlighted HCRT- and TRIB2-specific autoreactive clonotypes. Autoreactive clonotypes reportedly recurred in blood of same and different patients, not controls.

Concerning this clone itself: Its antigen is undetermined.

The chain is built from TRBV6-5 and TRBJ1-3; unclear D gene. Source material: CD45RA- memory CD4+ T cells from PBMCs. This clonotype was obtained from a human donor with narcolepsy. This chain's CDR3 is CASRPPQFSGNTIYF. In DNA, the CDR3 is TGTGCCAGCAGACCACCCCAATTCTCTGGAAACACCATATATTTT.